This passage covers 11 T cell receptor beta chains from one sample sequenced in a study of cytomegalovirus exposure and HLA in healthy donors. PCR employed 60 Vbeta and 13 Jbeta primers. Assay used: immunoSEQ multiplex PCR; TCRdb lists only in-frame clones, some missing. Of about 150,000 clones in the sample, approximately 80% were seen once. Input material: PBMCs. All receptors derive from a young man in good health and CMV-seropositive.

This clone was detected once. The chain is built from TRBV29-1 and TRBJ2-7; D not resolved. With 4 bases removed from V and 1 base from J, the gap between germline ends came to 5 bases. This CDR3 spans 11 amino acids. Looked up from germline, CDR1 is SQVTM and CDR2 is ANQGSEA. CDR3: CSVAKSYEQYF. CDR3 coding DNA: TGCAGCGTTGCTAAGTCCTACGAGCAGTACTTC.

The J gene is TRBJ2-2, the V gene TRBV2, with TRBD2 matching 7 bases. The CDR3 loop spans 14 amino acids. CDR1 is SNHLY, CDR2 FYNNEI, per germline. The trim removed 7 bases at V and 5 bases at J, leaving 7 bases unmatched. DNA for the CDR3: TGTGCCAGCAAGCGTACTAGCGAAACCGGGGAGCTGTTTTTT. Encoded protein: CASKRTSETGELFF.

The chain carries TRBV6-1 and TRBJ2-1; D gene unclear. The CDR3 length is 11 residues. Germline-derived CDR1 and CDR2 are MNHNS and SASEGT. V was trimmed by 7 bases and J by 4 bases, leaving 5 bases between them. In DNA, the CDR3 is TGTGCCAGCACCGGTTACAATGAGCAGTTCTTC. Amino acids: CASTGYNEQFF.

The CDR3 coding sequence is TGTGCCATCAGTCGCGTGACCCCAGGACTTGGCTACACCTTC. Residues: CAISRVTPGLGYTF. The V gene is TRBV10-3, the J gene TRBJ1-2; D gene uncertain. CDR1 and CDR2 (germline): ENHRY, SYGVKD. V was pared by 5 bases and J by 7 bases, with 17 bases between. CDR3 size: 14 residues.

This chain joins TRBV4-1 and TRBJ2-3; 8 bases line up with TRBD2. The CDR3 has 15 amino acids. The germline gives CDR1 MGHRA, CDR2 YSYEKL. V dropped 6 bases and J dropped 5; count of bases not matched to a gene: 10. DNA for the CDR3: TGCGCCAGCAGTGTTAAAGCGGGAGTTGTAGATACGCAGTATTTT. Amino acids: CASSVKAGVVDTQYF.

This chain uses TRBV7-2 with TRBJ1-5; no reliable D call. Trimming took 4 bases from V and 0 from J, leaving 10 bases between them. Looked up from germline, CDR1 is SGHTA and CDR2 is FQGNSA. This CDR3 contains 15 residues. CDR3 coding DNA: TGTGCCAGCAGCTCGGGGAGGGTTAGCAATCAGCCCCAGCATTTT. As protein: CASSSGRVSNQPQHF.

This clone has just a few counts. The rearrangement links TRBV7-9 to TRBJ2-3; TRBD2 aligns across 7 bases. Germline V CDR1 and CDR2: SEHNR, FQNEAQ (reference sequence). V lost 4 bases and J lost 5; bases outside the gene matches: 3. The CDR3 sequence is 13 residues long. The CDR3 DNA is TGTGCCAGCAGCTCCAGGACTAGAGATACGCAGTATTTT. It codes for CASSSRTRDTQYF.

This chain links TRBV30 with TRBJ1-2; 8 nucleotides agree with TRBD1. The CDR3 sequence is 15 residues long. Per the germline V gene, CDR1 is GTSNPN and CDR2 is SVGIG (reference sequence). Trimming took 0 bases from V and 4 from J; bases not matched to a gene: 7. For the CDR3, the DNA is TGTGCCTGGAGTGTACGACAGGGGTGGGGCTATGGCTACACCTTC. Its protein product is CAWSVRQGWGYGYTF.

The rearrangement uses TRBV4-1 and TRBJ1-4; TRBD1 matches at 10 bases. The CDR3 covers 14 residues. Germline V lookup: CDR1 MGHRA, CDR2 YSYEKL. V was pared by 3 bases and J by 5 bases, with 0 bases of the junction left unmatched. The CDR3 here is CASSQGQGNEKLFF. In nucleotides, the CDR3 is TGCGCCAGCAGCCAGGGACAGGGGAATGAAAAACTGTTTTTT.

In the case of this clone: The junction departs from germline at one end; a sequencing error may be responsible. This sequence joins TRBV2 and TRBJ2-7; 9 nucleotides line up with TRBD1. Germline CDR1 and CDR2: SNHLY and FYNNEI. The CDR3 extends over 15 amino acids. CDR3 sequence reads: CASGEAGQGIYEQYF. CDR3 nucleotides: TGTGCCAGCGGTGAAGCGGGACAGGGAATTTACGAGCAGTACTTC. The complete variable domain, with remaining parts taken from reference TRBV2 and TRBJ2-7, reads EPEVTQTPSHQVTQMGQEVILRCVPISNHLYFYWYRQILGQKVEFLVSFYNNEISEKSEIFDDQFSVERPDGSNFTLKIRSTKLEDSAMYFCASGEAGQGIYEQYFGPGTRLTVT.

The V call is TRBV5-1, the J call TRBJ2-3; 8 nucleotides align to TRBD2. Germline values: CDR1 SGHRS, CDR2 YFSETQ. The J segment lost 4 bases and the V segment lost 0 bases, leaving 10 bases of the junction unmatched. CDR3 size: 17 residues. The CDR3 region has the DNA TGCGCCAGCAGCTTGGGTGCGGGAGCGGGAGTCCCAGATACGCAGTATTTT. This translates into CASSLGAGAGVPDTQYF.